This T cell receptor (beta chain) was sequenced during a study of shared clonotypes between healthy human individuals. The method was immunoSEQ multiplex PCR; TCRdb's version includes in-frame clones alone and lacks a portion of them. The table shows approximately 840,000 clones, with 96% occurring only once. Naivety among CD8 cells was defined by CD45RO negativity and positive CCR7 selection, thereby excluding terminally differentiated effector memory CD45RA+ cells. The CDR3 totals 11 residues. The germline V gene encodes CDR1 SGHNT and CDR2 YYREEE (reference sequence). Trimming pared 0 bases from V and 12 bases from J, leaving 7 bases between.

The sequence came from a man aged 25 to 40 in good health. The chain joins TRBV5-4 to TRBJ2-1, with no clear D. The specimen sequenced was naive CD8+ T cells sorted from blood. The CDR3 DNA is TGTGCCAGCAGCTTGGCCACCAGGCAGTTCTTC. Its protein product is CASSLATRQFF.